Described below is a single T cell receptor (beta chain) sequence and its context. The target antigen is unknown. These data come from a study of shared clonotypes between healthy human individuals. The study's findings and limits: Since donors were few, the genetic and exposure-history diversity represented was limited. Among a handful of donors, roughly 5% of naive CD4 clonotypes were found in common.

The CDR3 is made up of 13 amino acids. The germline V and J ends were trimmed by 7 bases and 6 bases, with 12 bases remaining between them. The germline gives CDR1 MNHNY, CDR2 SVGAGI (reference sequence). The protocol was immunoSEQ multiplex PCR, while the TCRdb copy is restricted to in-frame clones and leaves out a portion. The top ten hold 0.4% to 0.55% of the sample, which has more than 850,000 clones, about four fifths seen once. This chain connects TRBV6-6 to TRBJ1-4, with D possibly being TRBD1 (5 bases). The clonotype was recovered from a young man in good health. Some clones in this sample may be carry-over from other donors' samples. Sequencing was performed on memory CD4+ T cells from PBMCs. Described subset: CD45RA-negative fraction. The DNA for the CDR3 is TGTGCCAGCAACCCCGGGACGGATGAAAAACTGTTTTTT. This gives the protein CASNPGTDEKLFF.